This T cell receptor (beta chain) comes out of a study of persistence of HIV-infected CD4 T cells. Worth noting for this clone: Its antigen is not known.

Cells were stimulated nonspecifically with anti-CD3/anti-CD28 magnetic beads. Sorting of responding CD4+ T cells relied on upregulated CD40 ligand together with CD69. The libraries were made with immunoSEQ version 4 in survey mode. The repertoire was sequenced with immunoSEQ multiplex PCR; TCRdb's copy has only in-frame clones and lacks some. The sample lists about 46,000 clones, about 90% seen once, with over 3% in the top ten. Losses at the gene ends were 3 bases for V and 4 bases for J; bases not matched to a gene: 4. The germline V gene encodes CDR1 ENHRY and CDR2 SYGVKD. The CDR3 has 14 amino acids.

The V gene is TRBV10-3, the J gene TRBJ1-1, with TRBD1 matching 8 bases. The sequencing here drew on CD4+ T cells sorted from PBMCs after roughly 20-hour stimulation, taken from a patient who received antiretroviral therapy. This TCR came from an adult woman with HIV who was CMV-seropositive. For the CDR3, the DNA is TGTGCCATCAGTGACATAGGGACAGGCACTGAAGCTTTCTTT. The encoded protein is CAISDIGTGTEAFF.